This T cell receptor (beta chain) was sequenced for a study of STAT5B mutations in CD4+ large granular lymphocyte leukemia. In the study overall: The CDR3 'QG' motif was associated with a particular HLA allele among healthy donors. Points from the study as a whole: Data were not HLA-matched across samples. CD4-sorted patient repertoires seemed more clonal than healthy CD4+ repertoires. 8/27 top patient clones versus 2/35 control clones were TRBV06-family.

This clone was counted between two and nine times. Its antigen is unknown. Assay used: immunoSEQ multiplex PCR; TCRdb lists only in-frame clones, some missing. In the table there are about 30,000 clones, around four fifths of which are singletons. Per the germline V gene, CDR1 is MNHNS and CDR2 is SASEGT. V was shortened by 1 base and J by 3 bases, with 21 bases between the two germline ends. The CDR3 has 18 amino acids. The sequencing sample was made of CD4+ T cells from blood buffy coats. The TCR comes from a human donor in good health. The gene calls are TRBV6-1 and TRBJ1-1; tentative D call: TRBD1 (6 bases). CDR3 nucleotides: TGTGCCAGCAGTGAAGGCGGCAGGCTACAGGGATTGGACACTGAAGCTTTCTTT. Its translation: CASSEGGRLQGLDTEAFF.